The entry below gives a single TCR beta chain sequence along with its context. Its antigen is not known. HIV-negative, healthy adults without recent acute infections or vaccinations were the donors. The germline V gene encodes CDR1 SEHNR and CDR2 FQNEAQ (reference sequence). The CDR3 runs 15 residues. V gave up 5 bases and J gave up 6 bases; unmatched junction bases: 4. Per the study methods: As immunoSEQ supplied junction-only sequences (without quality scores), filtering differed. Assay: immunoSEQ multiplex PCR; the TCRdb copy retains only in-frame clones and omits some. D and trimming were read from the DNA, whereas the V and J calls and clone size are those reported in that table. The data show around 1 million clones, 70% to 85% seen once. The sample comes from a study of shared clonotypes between healthy human individuals. Study observations and caveats: Sequencing depth was a factor that was expected to affect clonotype sharing among donors. Sharing across a few donors was seen in roughly 5% of naive CD4 clonotypes.

The sequence was collected from a man between 18 and 29 years old in good health. The genes are TRBV7-9 and TRBJ2-3; 14 nucleotides line up with TRBD2. Sequenced: memory CD4+ T cells sorted from blood. Subset in this sample: CD45RA-negative fraction. The CDR3 loop is CASSETSGGADTQYF. CDR3 DNA: TGTGCCAGCAGCGAGACTAGCGGGGGGGCTGATACGCAGTATTTT.